Below are 21 T cell receptor beta chains sequenced from a single sample in a study of T cells after yellow fever vaccination. MiXCR was run by TCRdb on the 5' RACE reads, yielding one entry per CDR3 protein. Of a few hundred thousand distinct CDR3 sequences listed, about 19% are singletons. The source material was PBMCs, sampled 15 days after the yellow fever booster vaccination. The receptors stem from a man under 40 who received the YFV17D yellow fever vaccine.

A few counts support this clonotype. V usage is TRBV5-8 and J usage is TRBJ1-2; D is unclear. Germline values: CDR1 SGHTS, CDR2 YDEGEE. The CDR3 has 11 amino acids. Trimming stripped 4 bases from V and 4 bases from J, with 5 bases between. The CDR3 nucleotides read TGTGCCAGCAGCGGCACCTATGGCTACACCTTC. Translation: CASSGTYGYTF.

This clonotype has just a few counts. The genes are TRBV27 and TRBJ2-5; TRBD1 is a possible D gene (5 bases). Trimming took 1 base from V and 2 from J, leaving 8 bases between them. From germline, CDR1 is MNHEY and CDR2 SMNVEV (reference sequence). The CDR3 has 14 residues. The CDR3 spells CASSLLTAQETQYF. The CDR3 nucleotides read TGTGCCAGCAGTTTATTGACAGCACAAGAGACCCAGTACTTC.

The rearrangement links TRBV10-3 to TRBJ2-3; D is perhaps TRBD1 or TRBD2 (6 bases each). This CDR3 has 14 residues. The V end lost 7 bases, the J end lost 7 bases, and 18 bases lay between the germline ends. Germline lookup yields CDR1 ENHRY and CDR2 SYGVKD. The DNA of the CDR3 is TGTGCCATCACCAAAGGGGGGAGCGTTAATACGCAGTATTTT. Its protein product is CAITKGGSVNTQYF.

Many counts were recorded for this clonotype. The CDR3 loop reads CASRLAGEETQYF. The DNA of the CDR3 is TGCGCCAGCAGACTAGCGGGAGAAGAGACCCAGTACTTC. The chain combines TRBV5-1 with TRBJ2-5, with 11 bases identical to TRBD2. The CDR3 length is 13 residues. Germline V gives CDR1 SGHRS, CDR2 YFSETQ. J lost 3 bases, V lost 5 bases, and 0 bases had no gene match.

The chain recombines TRBV15 with TRBJ2-2, with D hard to call. With 3 bases removed from V and 7 bases from J, the gap between germline ends came to 15 bases. The CDR3 consists of 15 residues. The germline CDR1 and CDR2 sequences are LNHNV and YYDKDF (reference sequence). CDR3 loop: CATSSPTMGFGELFF. The CDR3 DNA sequence: TGTGCCACCAGCAGCCCAACCATGGGGTTCGGGGAGCTGTTTTTT.

The chain is built from TRBV7-9 and TRBJ1-1, with D possibly matching TRBD1 (6 bases). Per germline, CDR1 SEHNR and CDR2 FQNEAQ (reference sequence). This CDR3 spans 15 amino acids. V was clipped by 3 bases and J by 4 bases, with 15 bases between them. The CDR3: CASSFGGRGTTEAFF. Written as DNA, the CDR3 is TGTGCCAGCAGCTTTGGGGGGCGGGGGACCACTGAAGCTTTCTTT.

This clonotype was picked up many times. This rearrangement joins TRBV5-1 to TRBJ2-3; 9 bases line up with TRBD2. The length of the CDR3 is 17 residues. The germline V gene has CDR1 SGHRS and CDR2 YFSETQ. The ends lost 0 bases at V and 4 bases at J; junction bases unmatched: 9. The DNA of the CDR3 is TGCGCCAGCAGCTTGGGAAGCGGAGCGGGAGGAGCAGATACGCAGTATTTT. Encoded protein: CASSLGSGAGGADTQYF.

This clonotype was recorded a few times. At one boundary the junction diverges from the germline segment, which might be a read error. This chain connects TRBV12-3 or TRBV12-4 to TRBJ2-2; D gene unclear. The CDR3 extends over 15 amino acids. The CDR3 loop reads CASSDPQRNSGELFF. The CDR3 DNA reads TGTGCCAGCAGCGACCCCCAAAGGAACTCCGGGGAGCTGTTTTTT.

There are a few counts of this clonotype. CDR3 amino acids: CASSPRGQETQYF. The CDR3 DNA reads TGTGCCAGCAGTCCCCGGGGGCAAGAGACCCAGTACTTC. V gene TRBV18 combines with J gene TRBJ2-5; D may be TRBD2 (6 bases). V gave up 8 bases and J gave up 2 bases, with 12 bases separating them. CDR1 and CDR2 (germline): KGHSH, LQKENI. The CDR3 totals 13 residues.

This clonotype was seen only a few times. The chain links TRBV20-1 to TRBJ1-2, with 7 bases lining up with TRBD1. V gave up 3 bases and J gave up 8 bases; unmatched junction bases: 15. This CDR3 has 15 residues. Germline V gene lookup returns CDR1 DFQATT and CDR2 SNEGSKA (reference sequence). CDR3 residues: CSARANLGQRVGYTF. For the CDR3, the DNA is TGCAGTGCTAGGGCAAACTTGGGACAGAGGGTAGGCTACACCTTC.

The chain links TRBV20-1 to TRBJ2-7; D may correspond to TRBD1 or TRBD2 (6 bases each). Trimming removed 3 bases at V and 3 bases at J, with 15 bases between. Germline assignment: CDR1 DFQATT and CDR2 SNEGSKA (reference sequence). There are 14 residues in the CDR3. The CDR3 reads CSASAGQGLYEQYF. The CDR3 bases are TGCAGTGCTAGTGCGGGACAAGGGCTCTACGAGCAGTACTTC.

This clonotype was seen a few times. The V call is TRBV6-2 or TRBV6-3, the J call TRBJ2-1, with D possibly TRBD2 on 5 matching bases. The V end lost 8 bases, the J end lost 5 bases, and 13 bases lay between the germline ends. This CDR3 region has 13 residues. CDR1 is MNHEY, CDR2 SVGEGT, per germline. The CDR3 sequence: CASGARGNNEQFF. The CDR3 region has the DNA TGTGCCAGCGGAGCTCGAGGGAACAATGAGCAGTTCTTC.

CDR3 region: CSAAKAGGSETQYF. CDR3 bases: TGCAGTGCTGCGAAAGCGGGAGGGTCGGAGACCCAGTACTTC. The chain combines TRBV20-1 with TRBJ2-5; TRBD2 matches at 10 bases. V shed 5 bases and J 5 bases; nucleotides not matched to a gene: 8. This CDR3 has 14 amino acids. Germline V gene sequence: CDR1 DFQATT, CDR2 SNEGSKA (reference sequence).

This clonotype was detected a few times. The chain links TRBV14 to TRBJ2-1; D gene unclear. Germline CDR1 reads SGHDN; CDR2 reads FVKESK. The CDR3 extends over 15 amino acids. The germline V and J ends were trimmed by 0 bases and 4 bases, with 10 bases remaining between them. The CDR3: CASSQDSGRYNEQFF. As DNA, the CDR3 is TGTGCCAGCAGCCAAGATTCAGGCCGATACAATGAGCAGTTCTTC.

This clonotype was picked up a small number of times. V gene TRBV4-2 combines with J gene TRBJ2-5, with D possibly TRBD1 on 6 matching bases. The germline V gene has CDR1 LGHNA and CDR2 YNFKEQ. This CDR3 is built from 14 residues. Trimming left V 4 bases short and J 7 bases short, with 16 bases between. The DNA for the CDR3 is TGTGCCAGCAGCCCCGGGACACTTGAAGGGACCCAGTACTTC. It is translated as CASSPGTLEGTQYF.

The chain links TRBV20-1 to TRBJ1-2, with D possibly TRBD1 on 5 matching bases. Trimming took 4 bases from V and 4 from J, leaving 13 bases between them. In germline, CDR1 is DFQATT, CDR2 SNEGSKA (reference sequence). This CDR3 region has 13 residues. The CDR3 region has the DNA TGCAGTGCTACCGCTCAGGGACTCTATGGCTACACCTTC. Translating it yields CSATAQGLYGYTF.

The chain couples TRBV15 to TRBJ2-7; the D gene is possibly TRBD1 (5 bases). The CDR3 consists of 15 residues. V lost 0 bases and J 2 bases, leaving 11 bases between the germline ends. Germline values: CDR1 LNHNV, CDR2 YYDKDF (reference sequence). The CDR3 DNA follows: TGTGCCACCAGCAGAGAACTTGGGGCCACCTACGAGCAGTACTTC. As protein: CATSRELGATYEQYF.

This clonotype appeared a few times. The chain combines TRBV20-1 with TRBJ1-1; TRBD1 might be the D (6 bases). There are 14 residues in the CDR3. V lost 1 base and J lost 0, with 9 bases in between. CDR1 is DFQATT, CDR2 SNEGSKA, per germline (reference sequence). The CDR3 loop reads CSARVGGMNTEAFF. For the CDR3, the DNA is TGCAGTGCTAGAGTAGGGGGAATGAACACTGAAGCTTTCTTT.

This clonotype was counted only a few times. The J gene is TRBJ2-5, the V gene TRBV24-1, with D perhaps matching TRBD1 or TRBD2 (5 bases each). The germline V gene encodes CDR1 KGHDR and CDR2 SFDVKD. The CDR3 length is 15 residues. The germline V and J ends were trimmed by 3 bases and 4 bases, with 14 bases remaining between them. The CDR3 DNA reads TGTGCCACCAGTGATGGGGGAGACTACCGAGAGACCCAGTACTTC. This codes for CATSDGGDYRETQYF.

This chain links TRBV7-9 with TRBJ2-1; D is unclear. Trimming cost V 4 bases and J 2 bases, with 9 bases left between them. CDR1 and CDR2 from the germline V gene are SEHNR and FQNEAQ (reference sequence). This CDR3 region has 14 residues. The chain's CDR3 is CASSSSSTYNEQFF. In DNA, the CDR3 is TGTGCCAGCAGCTCGTCATCAACCTACAATGAGCAGTTCTTC.

This clonotype was counted between two and nine times. V and J are TRBV20-1 and TRBJ2-1; TRBD2 agrees at 14 bases. This CDR3 contains 15 residues. Germline V lookup: CDR1 DFQATT, CDR2 SNEGSKA (reference sequence). V gave up 0 bases and J gave up 6 bases; unmatched junction bases: 1. The CDR3 loop is CSARDGTSGGNEQFF. Written as DNA, the CDR3 is TGCAGTGCTAGAGATGGGACTAGCGGGGGCAATGAGCAGTTCTTC.